Below are 5 T cell receptor beta chains sequenced from a single sample in a study of blood T cell repertoires in COVID-19. Profiled with immunoSEQ multiplex PCR; TCRdb holds only in-frame clones, not every one. The data hold more than 60,000 clones, with about 90% observed a single time. Sequenced: peripheral blood. These receptors all come from a man aged 50 to 60 with active COVID-19.

This chain connects TRBV6-2 or TRBV6-3 to TRBJ1-2; 9 nucleotides align to TRBD1. The trim removed 0 bases at V and 8 bases at J, leaving 7 bases unmatched. CDR3 length: 15 amino acids. CDR1 and CDR2 from the germline V gene are MNHEY and SVGEGT. CDR3 sequence: CASSYSGRTGVGYTF. The CDR3 DNA reads as TGTGCCAGCAGTTACTCAGGGCGGACAGGGGTCGGCTACACCTTC.

The chain employs TRBV15 and TRBJ1-5; perhaps TRBD1 as D (6 bases). Germline V gives CDR1 LNHNV, CDR2 YYDKDF (reference sequence). This CDR3 spans 14 amino acids. Trimming took 4 bases from V and 0 from J, leaving 7 bases between them. The CDR3 sequence is CATSTRGSNQPQHF. As DNA, the CDR3 is TGTGCCACCAGCACCAGGGGTAGCAATCAGCCCCAGCATTTT.

The rearrangement uses TRBV2 and TRBJ2-7; 11 bases map to TRBD2. There are 16 residues in the CDR3. V gave up 5 bases and J gave up 5 bases; unmatched junction bases: 11. CDR1 is SNHLY and CDR2 is FYNNEI in the germline V gene. The DNA for the CDR3 is TGTGCCAGCAGTAAAACGGCCGGGACTAGCGGACACGAGCAGTACTTC. Translation gives CASSKTAGTSGHEQYF.

V is TRBV7-6 and J is TRBJ1-3; 8 bases fit TRBD1. Trimming removed 4 bases from V and 1 base from J; junction bases left unmatched: 3. Per germline, CDR1 SGHVS and CDR2 FNYEAQ. This CDR3 has 15 residues. This CDR3 is CASSSQGASGNTIYF. In nucleotides, the CDR3 is TGTGCCAGCAGCTCGCAGGGGGCTTCTGGAAACACCATATATTTT. Full variable domain (outside the CDR3, taken from reference TRBV7-6 and TRBJ1-3): GAGVSQSPRYKVTKRGQDVALRCDPISGHVSLYWYRQALGQGPEFLTYFNYEAQQDKSGLPNDRFSAERPEGSISTLTIQRTEQRDSAMYRCASSSQGASGNTIYFGEGSWLTVV.

The V call is TRBV19, the J call TRBJ2-1; weak D call: TRBD1 (5 bases). The germline V gene encodes CDR1 LNHDA and CDR2 SQIVND (reference sequence). This CDR3 contains 13 residues. V lost 3 bases, J lost 6 bases, and 9 bases lay in between. CDR3 coding DNA: TGTGCCAGTAGTATTACAGGCGGCAATGAGCAGTTCTTC. This translates into CASSITGGNEQFF.